This T cell receptor beta chain stems from a study of OX40 agonist ivuxolimab in advanced cancers. Regarding the study as a whole: Antigen specificity was not determined for the expanded peripheral T cells. Also present in some nonresponders was a low level of normalized T-cell clonal expansion.

About this clone: Its antigen remains unidentified.

Using immunoSEQ multiplex PCR, the repertoire was profiled, and TCRdb retains in-frame clones only, with some absent. Among 50,000 to 65,000 clones listed, around 82% were seen once. This receptor was obtained from an adult with an advanced solid tumor such as melanoma, head and neck, liver or kidney cancer. The sample consisted of CD4+ or CD8+ T cells sorted from blood, taken in a trial of the OX40 agonist ivuxolimab.

The CDR3 nucleotides are TGTGCCAGCAGCGAGGCGAGTAATGAAAAACTGTTTTTT. This encodes CASSEASNEKLFF. The genes are TRBV28 and TRBJ1-4; D ambiguous. This CDR3 region has 13 residues. V lost 6 bases and J 4 bases, leaving 9 bases between the germline ends. Per germline, CDR1 MDHEN and CDR2 SYDVKM.